Listed below are T cell receptor beta chains from one sample, sequenced in a study of shared clonotypes between healthy human individuals. Sequencing used immunoSEQ multiplex PCR; TCRdb keeps in-frame clones, though not all of them. Of more than 2 million clones in the sample, approximately 94% were seen once. The sample comprised naive CD8+ T cells sorted from blood. The origin of the receptors is a man between 18 and 29 years old in good health. CDR3s include the opening cysteine and the closing phenylalanine or tryptophan. D genes are given only for firm matches. The size of a clone is reported for some rows only, either as once, few or many, or as a class for expanded clones.

J gene: TRBJ2-3
D gene: NA
V gene: TRBV4-1
clone size: NA
CDR3 protein: CASSQAALQTQYF
CDR3 DNA: TGCGCCAGCAGCCAGGCGGCTCTCCAAACGCAGTATTTT

J gene: TRBJ2-7
D gene: NA
V gene: TRBV27
clone size: NA
CDR3 protein: CASAWGAEQYF
CDR3 DNA: TGTGCCAGCGCCTGGGGGGCCGAGCAGTACTTC

J gene: TRBJ2-1
D gene: NA
V gene: TRBV6-5
clone size: NA
CDR3 protein: CASSYSSVGNYNEQFF
CDR3 DNA: TGTGCCAGCAGTTACTCTTCAGTGGGTAACTACAATGAGCAGTTCTTC

J gene: TRBJ2-7
D gene: NA
V gene: TRBV28
clone size: NA
CDR3 protein: CASSLYGVGNEQYF
CDR3 DNA: TGTGCCAGCAGTTTATATGGGGTGGGAAACGAGCAGTACTTC

J gene: TRBJ2-7
D gene: TRBD2
V gene: TRBV7-9
clone size: NA
CDR3 protein: CASSLFETSGAPAYEQYF
CDR3 DNA: TGTGCCAGCAGCTTATTCGAGACTAGCGGGGCACCTGCCTACGAGCAGTACTTC

J gene: TRBJ2-3
D gene: NA
V gene: TRBV27
clone size: NA
CDR3 protein: CASSFFAGAGTDTQYF
CDR3 DNA: TGTGCCAGCAGTTTCTTTGCAGGGGCCGGCACAGATACGCAGTATTTT

J gene: TRBJ1-2
D gene: NA
V gene: TRBV27
clone size: NA
CDR3 protein: CASSLQGQGYTF
CDR3 DNA: TGTGCCAGCAGTTTGCAGGGGCAAGGCTACACCTTC

J gene: TRBJ1-6
D gene: NA
V gene: TRBV5-1
clone size: NA
CDR3 protein: CASSLAGNSPLHF
CDR3 DNA: TGCGCCAGCAGCTTGGCCGGTAATTCACCCCTCCACTTT

J gene: TRBJ2-7
D gene: TRBD2
V gene: TRBV10-3
clone size: NA
CDR3 protein: CAITVSAGALYEQYF
CDR3 DNA: TGTGCCATCACGGTCTCTGCGGGAGCCCTCTACGAGCAGTACTTC

J gene: TRBJ1-6
D gene: NA
V gene: TRBV9
clone size: NA
CDR3 protein: CASSAEGGTSPLHF
CDR3 DNA: TGTGCCAGCAGCGCCGAGGGGGGCACTTCACCCCTCCACTTT

J gene: TRBJ2-3
D gene: NA
V gene: TRBV13
clone size: NA
CDR3 protein: CASSLVRADTQYF
CDR3 DNA: TGTGCCAGCAGCTTAGTACGAGCAGATACGCAGTATTTT

J gene: TRBJ1-2
D gene: NA
V gene: TRBV28
clone size: once
CDR3 protein: CASSFRPADYGYTF
CDR3 DNA: TGTGCCAGCAGTTTCCGTCCGGCAGACTATGGCTACACCTTC

J gene: TRBJ2-7
D gene: NA
V gene: TRBV5-4
clone size: once
CDR3 protein: CASSLGMVRDISYEQYF
CDR3 DNA: TGTGCCAGCAGCTTGGGGATGGTGAGGGACATCTCCTACGAGCAGTACTTC

J gene: TRBJ1-5
D gene: NA
V gene: TRBV19
clone size: NA
CDR3 protein: CATDQGISNQPQHF
CDR3 DNA: TGTGCCACCGACCAGGGGATCAGCAATCAGCCCCAGCATTTT

J gene: TRBJ2-7
D gene: TRBD1
V gene: TRBV4-1
clone size: NA
CDR3 protein: CASSHGGQGSTYEQYF
CDR3 DNA: TGCGCCAGCAGCCACGGGGGACAGGGGAGTACCTACGAGCAGTACTTC

J gene: TRBJ1-1
D gene: TRBD1
V gene: TRBV7-9
clone size: NA
CDR3 protein: CASSLDRGHTEAFF
CDR3 DNA: TGTGCCAGCAGCCTAGACAGGGGTCACACTGAAGCTTTCTTT

J gene: TRBJ2-7
D gene: NA
V gene: TRBV27
clone size: NA
CDR3 protein: CASSPQGYVSYEQYF
CDR3 DNA: TGTGCCAGCAGTCCTCAGGGTTATGTGTCCTACGAGCAGTACTTC

J gene: TRBJ1-5
D gene: TRBD1
V gene: TRBV28
clone size: NA
CDR3 protein: CASSLTGQEINQPQHF
CDR3 DNA: TGTGCCAGCAGTTTAACGGGACAGGAGATCAATCAGCCCCAGCATTTT

J gene: TRBJ2-7
D gene: TRBD1
V gene: TRBV27
clone size: NA
CDR3 protein: CASSWDRTHYEQYF
CDR3 DNA: TGTGCCAGCAGTTGGGACAGGACCCACTACGAGCAGTACTTC

J gene: TRBJ1-3
D gene: NA
V gene: TRBV6-6
clone size: NA
CDR3 protein: CASSYSVGSSGNTIYF
CDR3 DNA: TGTGCCAGCAGTTACTCGGTAGGATCCTCTGGAAACACCATATATTTT

J gene: TRBJ2-1
D gene: NA
V gene: TRBV5-1
clone size: NA
CDR3 protein: CASSLWDNEQFF
CDR3 DNA: TGCGCCAGCAGCTTGTGGGACAATGAGCAGTTCTTC

J gene: TRBJ2-5
D gene: NA
V gene: TRBV10-3
clone size: NA
CDR3 protein: CAIRGVPEETQYF
CDR3 DNA: TGTGCCATCAGAGGGGTCCCAGAAGAGACCCAGTACTTC

J gene: TRBJ1-5
D gene: NA
V gene: TRBV6-1
clone size: once
CDR3 protein: CASSQGRDQPQHF
CDR3 DNA: TGTGCCAGCAGTCAGGGCCGGGATCAGCCCCAGCATTTT

J gene: TRBJ2-2
D gene: NA
V gene: TRBV28
clone size: NA
CDR3 protein: CASSLTGGGGELFF
CDR3 DNA: TGTGCCAGCAGTTTGACGGGGGGCGGCGGGGAGCTGTTTTTT

J gene: TRBJ1-6
D gene: NA
V gene: TRBV10-3
clone size: NA
CDR3 protein: CAISEIKGLDSPLHF
CDR3 DNA: TGTGCCATCAGTGAGATCAAGGGGCTCGACTCACCCCTCCACTTT

J gene: TRBJ1-5
D gene: TRBD1
V gene: TRBV4-1
clone size: NA
CDR3 protein: CASSFSTGFNQPQHF
CDR3 DNA: TGCGCCAGCAGCTTTTCGACAGGGTTCAATCAGCCCCAGCATTTT

J gene: TRBJ2-7
D gene: NA
V gene: TRBV27
clone size: NA
CDR3 protein: CATAVVGATYEQYF
CDR3 DNA: TGTGCCACAGCGGTCGTCGGAGCAACCTACGAGCAGTACTTC

J gene: TRBJ2-1
D gene: NA
V gene: TRBV7-2
clone size: NA
CDR3 protein: CASEPTSYNEQFF
CDR3 DNA: TGTGCCAGCGAACCTACCTCCTACAATGAGCAGTTCTTC

J gene: TRBJ2-3
D gene: NA
V gene: TRBV27
clone size: NA
CDR3 protein: CASSLSRTDTQYF
CDR3 DNA: TGTGCCAGCAGTTTAAGTAGGACAGATACGCAGTATTTT

J gene: TRBJ2-5
D gene: NA
V gene: TRBV9
clone size: NA
CDR3 protein: CASSETGHLAETQYF
CDR3 DNA: TGTGCCAGCAGCGAGACAGGTCATTTGGCAGAGACCCAGTACTTC

J gene: TRBJ2-7
D gene: NA
V gene: TRBV5-1
clone size: NA
CDR3 protein: CASSWTHGVAYEQYF
CDR3 DNA: TGCGCCAGCAGCTGGACCCACGGGGTAGCCTACGAGCAGTACTTC

J gene: TRBJ2-5
D gene: TRBD2
V gene: TRBV25-1
clone size: NA
CDR3 protein: CASSRGGGQETQYF
CDR3 DNA: TGTGCCAGCAGCCGCGGGGGGGGCCAAGAGACCCAGTACTTC

J gene: TRBJ1-4
D gene: NA
V gene: TRBV4-2
clone size: NA
CDR3 protein: CASSHNRGLEEKLFF
CDR3 DNA: TGTGCCAGCAGCCATAACCGGGGGCTGGAGGAAAAACTGTTTTTT

J gene: TRBJ1-1
D gene: NA
V gene: TRBV6-6
clone size: NA
CDR3 protein: CASSQGNTEAFF
CDR3 DNA: TGTGCCAGCTCTCAGGGGAACACTGAAGCTTTCTTT

J gene: TRBJ2-7
D gene: NA
V gene: TRBV4-1
clone size: NA
CDR3 protein: CASSQDGGSPYEQYF
CDR3 DNA: TGCGCCAGCAGCCAAGATGGTGGGTCACCCTACGAGCAGTACTTC

J gene: TRBJ2-2
D gene: NA
V gene: TRBV27
clone size: NA
CDR3 protein: CASSFGQSGELFF
CDR3 DNA: TGTGCCAGCAGTTTTGGTCAGTCCGGGGAGCTGTTTTTT

J gene: TRBJ2-1
D gene: NA
V gene: TRBV5-4
clone size: NA
CDR3 protein: CASTSETESYNEQFF
CDR3 DNA: TGTGCCAGCACCTCTGAAACGGAATCCTACAATGAGCAGTTCTTC

J gene: TRBJ2-2
D gene: TRBD2
V gene: TRBV11-2
clone size: NA
CDR3 protein: CASSFSSSGQNTGELFF
CDR3 DNA: TGTGCCAGCAGCTTCTCTTCTAGCGGCCAGAACACCGGGGAGCTGTTTTTT

J gene: TRBJ1-1
D gene: TRBD1
V gene: TRBV10-3
clone size: NA
CDR3 protein: CAVGTGLNTEAFF
CDR3 DNA: TGTGCCGTCGGGACAGGTTTGAACACTGAAGCTTTCTTT

J gene: TRBJ2-1
D gene: TRBD1
V gene: TRBV7-9
clone size: NA
CDR3 protein: CASRPVHRTGRFF
CDR3 DNA: TGTGCCAGCAGACCAGTCCACCGGACAGGCAGGTTCTTC

J gene: TRBJ2-5
D gene: NA
V gene: TRBV7-9
clone size: NA
CDR3 protein: CASSQVMGQETQYF
CDR3 DNA: TGTGCCAGCAGCCAGGTTATGGGGCAAGAGACCCAGTACTTC

J gene: TRBJ2-1
D gene: NA
V gene: TRBV9
clone size: NA
CDR3 protein: CASSTGPQGDEQFF
CDR3 DNA: TGTGCCAGCAGCACCGGACCTCAGGGCGATGAGCAGTTCTTC

J gene: TRBJ2-3
D gene: TRBD1
V gene: TRBV30
clone size: NA
CDR3 protein: CAQGTADTQYF
CDR3 DNA: TGTGCCCAGGGGACAGCAGATACGCAGTATTTT

J gene: TRBJ2-7
D gene: TRBD1
V gene: TRBV27
clone size: NA
CDR3 protein: CASSLGQGPYEQYF
CDR3 DNA: TGTGCCAGCAGTTTAGGACAGGGCCCCTACGAGCAGTACTTC

J gene: TRBJ1-1
D gene: TRBD1
V gene: TRBV7-6
clone size: NA
CDR3 protein: CASSSRQGADTEAFF
CDR3 DNA: TGTGCCAGCAGTTCTCGGCAGGGGGCAGACACTGAAGCTTTCTTT

J gene: TRBJ1-1
D gene: NA
V gene: TRBV4-1
clone size: NA
CDR3 protein: CASSQRTPDTEAFF
CDR3 DNA: TGCGCCAGCAGCCAAAGGACACCCGACACTGAAGCTTTCTTT

J gene: TRBJ2-1
D gene: NA
V gene: TRBV9
clone size: NA
CDR3 protein: CASSQQGGPYNEQFF
CDR3 DNA: TGTGCCAGCAGTCAACAGGGGGGGCCTTACAATGAGCAGTTCTTC

J gene: TRBJ2-2
D gene: NA
V gene: TRBV10-1
clone size: once
CDR3 protein: CASSDVGETGELFF
CDR3 DNA: TGCGCCAGCAGTGATGTGGGGGAAACCGGGGAGCTGTTTTTT

J gene: TRBJ2-2
D gene: TRBD1
V gene: TRBV28
clone size: NA
CDR3 protein: CASSPSGGTGELFF
CDR3 DNA: TGTGCCAGCAGTCCATCAGGGGGCACCGGGGAGCTGTTTTTT

J gene: TRBJ2-7
D gene: NA
V gene: TRBV13
clone size: NA
CDR3 protein: CASSLVTPNEQYF
CDR3 DNA: TGTGCCAGCAGCTTGGTCACGCCGAACGAGCAGTACTTC

J gene: TRBJ2-7
D gene: TRBD1
V gene: TRBV10-1
clone size: NA
CDR3 protein: CASSRQGSYEQYF
CDR3 DNA: TGCGCCAGCAGCCGACAGGGATCCTACGAGCAGTACTTC

J gene: TRBJ2-5
D gene: NA
V gene: TRBV6-5
clone size: NA
CDR3 protein: CASSYSHPQETQYF
CDR3 DNA: TGTGCCAGCAGTTACTCGCACCCTCAAGAGACCCAGTACTTC

J gene: TRBJ2-5
D gene: NA
V gene: TRBV7-9
clone size: NA
CDR3 protein: CASSPLGRANQETQYF
CDR3 DNA: TGTGCCAGCAGCCCCCTTGGCAGGGCGAACCAAGAGACCCAGTACTTC

J gene: TRBJ1-3
D gene: NA
V gene: TRBV4-1
clone size: NA
CDR3 protein: CASSQGYFGNTIYF
CDR3 DNA: TGCGCCAGCAGCCAAGGTTATTTTGGAAACACCATATATTTT

J gene: TRBJ2-1
D gene: NA
V gene: TRBV9
clone size: NA
CDR3 protein: CASSAPLEGGLNEQFF
CDR3 DNA: TGTGCCAGCAGCGCCCCCCTAGAGGGTGGATTGAATGAGCAGTTCTTC

J gene: TRBJ2-1
D gene: NA
V gene: TRBV27
clone size: NA
CDR3 protein: CASSLGGYEQFF
CDR3 DNA: TGTGCCAGCAGTTTAGGAGGGTATGAGCAGTTCTTC

J gene: TRBJ2-4
D gene: NA
V gene: TRBV7-9
clone size: NA
CDR3 protein: CASSLAGGSESIQYF
CDR3 DNA: TGTGCCAGCAGCTTAGCGGGGGGATCTGAAAGCATTCAGTACTTC

J gene: TRBJ2-5
D gene: NA
V gene: TRBV4-1
clone size: NA
CDR3 protein: CASSQGNAGAEETQYF
CDR3 DNA: TGCGCCAGCAGCCAAGGGAATGCAGGGGCGGAAGAGACCCAGTACTTC

J gene: TRBJ2-5
D gene: NA
V gene: TRBV7-7
clone size: once
CDR3 protein: CASSLGTSTYETQYF
CDR3 DNA: TGTGCTAGCAGCCTCGGGACATCCACTTATGAGACCCAGTACTTC

J gene: TRBJ2-2
D gene: NA
V gene: TRBV7-9
clone size: NA
CDR3 protein: CASRSSMAGELFF
CDR3 DNA: TGTGCCAGCAGATCAAGTATGGCCGGGGAGCTGTTTTTT